This T cell receptor (beta chain) appears in the sequencing data of a study of regulatory T cells in long-lasting Graves disease. Arm-PCR of CDR3 regions and iRepertoire HTBI primers were used to build TCR beta libraries. TCRdb processed the multiplex PCR reads anew with MiXCR; each CDR3 protein has one entry. Here the sample spans 400,000 to 500,000 distinct CDR3 sequences, about 15% being singletons. Losses at the gene ends were 4 bases for V and 4 bases for J; bases not matched to a gene: 3. Germline V gene sequence: CDR1 SGHRS, CDR2 YFSETQ. There are 14 residues in the CDR3. Time point reported: newly diagnosed GD, antithyroid drugs for less than 3 months. Scientists built the TCR library using RNA that was extracted from PBMCs. Separately, the same data were catalogued under a study of T cells in Graves' hyperthyroidism and ophthalmopathy. As that report states: Investigators excluded patients with uncontrolled infection, other autoimmune disease, pregnancy or lactation.

Sequencing used peripheral blood mononuclear cells (PBMCs), obtained at new diagnosis, from a patient treated with antithyroid drugs. This chain uses TRBV5-1 with TRBJ2-1; 9 bases match TRBD2. The TCR comes from a woman in her fifties or sixties with Graves disease. In nucleotides, the CDR3 is TGCGCCAGCAGCACGGGACTAGCTTACAATGAGCAGTTCTTC. Its protein product is CASSTGLAYNEQFF.